This T cell receptor (beta chain) was profiled in a study of T cells in Graves' hyperthyroidism and ophthalmopathy. This clonotype was observed at least ten times. Its antigen is currently unknown. What was amplified from RNA transcripts were TCR beta CDR3 regions. A set of HTBI primers served as the primers for a first-round RT-PCR of the TCR CDR3. TCRdb redid the calling of the multiplex PCR reads with MiXCR, one entry per CDR3 protein. The table records 300,000 to 450,000 distinct CDR3 sequences, 14% of them present only once. The CDR3 has 13 residues. Germline CDR1 and CDR2: SEHNR and FQNEAQ (reference sequence). The V and J ends lost 6 bases and 6 bases, in that order; junction bases with no gene match: 4. Broader study findings: Stable hyperthyroidism was told apart from ophthalmopathy by a model built on 13 V-J features.

Participants, patients aged 18 to 65, had newly diagnosed hyperthyroidism with a duration under 2 months. Diagnosis rested on symptoms, serum thyroxine and TRAb, thyroid ultrasound, and orbital computed tomography. The clonotype comes from a woman aged 55-70 years with Graves' hyperthyroidism. The chain carries TRBV7-9 and TRBJ2-2, with 7 bases matching TRBD1. Sequenced sample: blood. CDR3 sequence (DNA): TGTGCCAGCAGAACCGGGACAGCCGGGGAGCTGTTTTTT. Protein sequence: CASRTGTAGELFF.